This TCR beta chain came from a study of vaccination effects on CD4 cells after COVID-19 (dated by TCRdb to about 2022). For the wider study: Post-vaccine samples across the study were collected a median of 72 days after the second dose, with a range of 14 to 241. Cultures from other donors in the study were sequenced with the Oncomine TCR Beta short-read assay on an Illumina iSeq 100. SARS-CoV-2 spike-specific CD4+ TCR repertoires from before and after mRNA vaccination were compared in COVID-19 convalescent patients and in infection-naive vaccine recipients. The full study included some 10 COVID-19 convalescent patients and a few SARS-CoV-2-naive healthy vaccine recipients.

CDR1 and CDR2, per the germline V gene, are SGHDN and FVKESK. Including the terminal cysteine and phenylalanine, the CDR3 comprises 13 residues. Left in the record is the CDR3 DNA by itself, 39 bases read in frame from the first base. V and J are truncated by 1 base and 7 bases respectively, leaving an intervening sequence of 10 bases. To identify antigen-specific CD4+ T cell clonotypes by their expansion, the ViraFEST assay first stimulated PBMC with viral peptide pools and then applied TCR sequencing. After less than 13 days of culture, CD4+ T cells were isolated with the EasySep CD4+ T cell isolation kit. Each participant got two doses of an mRNA SARS-CoV-2 vaccine, either BNT162b2 or mRNA-1273. Healthy vaccine recipients had no prior SARS-CoV-2 infection, confirmed by negative nucleocapsid antibodies before and after vaccination. Some 2 million PBMC per well were cultured in IMDM with approximately 5% human AB serum, 9 to 10 IU/ml IL-2 and gentamicin, plus 10 ug/ml peptides. On days 3 and 7, half of the culture medium was replaced with fresh IL-2-containing medium. Each peptide stimulation condition was cultured in triplicate wells unless otherwise noted. Using Ficoll-Paque Plus gradient centrifugation, PBMC were separated from whole blood and then either used fresh or cryopreserved at -140C. The spike proteins of SARS-CoV-2 and of the common cold coronaviruses HCoV-NL63, HCoV-OC43 and HCoV-229E were spanned by overlapping peptide pools. The QIAamp micro DNA kit was used to extract genomic DNA from the cultured CD4+ T cells.

With regard to this clone: The target of this receptor is not known. No quality values exist for individual bases; no much larger clone is one base distant.

Points the paper makes about the study in general: Limitations of the study were the small number of convalescent patients and the absence of early post-infection timepoints. In healthy vaccine recipients, vaccine-induced clones were almost all SARS-CoV-2 mono-reactive, with only 1 of 255 cross-reactive with common cold coronaviruses. Marked clonal contraction was observed in both infection-induced and vaccine-induced clones at late post-vaccination timepoints, consistent with waning T cell responses.

To prepare the library, the immunoSEQ multiplex PCR assay was applied. DNA from the CD4+ T cells that had been cultured and isolated underwent TCR beta CDR3 sequencing. In the paper's pipeline: Non-productive TCR sequences were removed and reads were trimmed to the CDR3 region, keeping CDR3s of at least 7 amino acids. Antigen-specific clonotypes were identified using the MANAFEST web app by comparison of expansion in peptide wells against reference cultures. To count as positive, a clone had to show expansion at FDR<0.05 compared with the reference and with all other wells, an odds ratio above 5, and a frequency above 0.1% in two replicate wells. Cross-reactive clonotypes were defined as significantly expanded in SARS-CoV-2 spike wells and in at least one common cold coronavirus spike condition. Using the stringdist R package, CDR3 similarity was measured by Levenshtein distance, and unrooted trees were constructed with ape in R 3.6.1. The source is immuneACCESS, and TCRdb retained only in-frame sequences with V and J called. Part of the clones is not carried over; for the studies checked, unresolved V genes explain less than half of this, and the remainder is unexplained. D and trimming come from the DNA, and the V and J calls and clone size come from that table. In this sample the table shows 14,000 or so clones, 72% of which occur a single time. Clones ranked in the top ten supply approximately 10% of the sample.

The material was CD4+ T cells from PBMCs cultured with SARS-CoV-2 spike peptides, obtained after COVID-19 vaccination. The meaning of the sample's cell subset or site label: SARS-CoV-2 spike overlapping peptide pool stimulation. This TCR was recovered from a human donor who received a COVID-19 vaccine. Recombination linked TRBV14 to TRBJ2-5, with the D segment identity uncertain. The DNA is as follows: TGTGCCAGCAGCCAAGTGCAATCGGGGACCCAGTACTTC. It specifies CASSQVQSGTQYF.